Included here is one T cell receptor (beta chain) sequence, with context. The junction had 2 bases not matched to a gene; V was cut back by 4 bases and J by 6 bases. The CDR3 covers 12 residues. The germline V gene encodes CDR1 SGHAT and CDR2 FQNNGV. This specimen comes from a study of blood T cell repertoires in COVID-19. Overall study: Acute and convalescent COVID-19 specimens originated in the United States, Italy and Spain. T cells, B-cell-depleted T cells, or PBMCs supplied cDNA or gDNA.

Assay: immunoSEQ multiplex PCR; the TCRdb copy retains only in-frame clones and omits some. The table has hundreds of thousands of clones, roughly 90% seen once; the top ten hold 9.5%. Individuals drawn from 20 to 30 US areas were roughly 18 to 100 years old. Donors of Cohort 3 who recovered were those that had two negative PCRs, clearance, or symptom resolution. Sequencing was done on a sample of PBMCs or T cells enriched from blood (not recorded which). The chain uses TRBV11-2 and TRBJ1-1; 7 nucleotides line up with TRBD1. The TCR was taken from a woman aged 40 to 55 who had recovered from COVID-19. CDR3 protein: CASSSGQAEAFF. DNA for the CDR3: TGTGCCAGCAGCTCCGGACAGGCTGAAGCTTTCTTT.